The rows below give T cell receptor beta chains drawn from one sample of a study of PD-1 blockade in classical Hodgkin lymphoma. Using immunoSEQ multiplex PCR, the repertoire was profiled, and TCRdb retains in-frame clones only, with some absent. Among about 76,000 clones listed, around 90% were seen once. Sequencing was performed on peripheral blood mononuclear cells (PBMCs), taken at baseline. The source is a human donor with classical Hodgkin lymphoma. Both conserved end residues are trimmed from each CDR3. Each record gives: CDR3 length, V gene, J gene, CDR3 protein.

12	TRBV5-8	TRBJ1-1	ASSSTLGSGKAF
11	TRBV6-5	TRBJ2-3	ASMGGRGDTQY
11	TRBV30	TRBJ1-2	AWSAQGGSGYT
10	TRBV6-5	TRBJ1-2	ASSLQGHGYT
13	TRBV7-9	TRBJ2-3	ASSLALRGADTQY
12	TRBV6-6	TRBJ1-2	ASSPNQGNYGYT
13	TRBV6-4	TRBJ2-3	ASSDFGQGTDTQY
12	TRBV5-6	TRBJ2-7	ASSLRGGSYEQY
12	TRBV7-9	TRBJ2-2	ASSWDQNTGELF
11	TRBV11-1	TRBJ1-5	ASSIDRGQPQH
15	TRBV5-1	TRBJ2-7	ASSFDDRGLGSNEQY
16	TRBV28	TRBJ2-7	ATYPTATSGSEAYEQY
10	TRBV16	TRBJ2-3	ASSRLPSHQY
11	TRBV10-3	TRBJ1-5	AISERGNQPQH
15	TRBV27	TRBJ1-1	ASSLIWPGQGAAEAF
12	TRBV19	TRBJ2-7	ASSPGTASYEQY
12	TRBV6-5	TRBJ1-1	ASSYSLGGTEAF
13	TRBV27	TRBJ1-2	ASSPDLSVGYGYT
14	TRBV19	TRBJ1-5	ASSPHGRGADQPQH
12	TRBV5-4	TRBJ2-5	ASSLQARQETQY
11	TRBV19	TRBJ2-7	ASSMGSSYEQY
12	TRBV5-1	TRBJ2-1	ASSLVLAGNEQF
11	TRBV11-3	TRBJ2-7	ASSLEGLSEQY
14	TRBV15	TRBJ2-5	ATRPPGSRAQETQY
11	TRBV6-5	TRBJ1-1	ASSTGTDGKAF
15	TRBV27	TRBJ2-7	ASSFDRLAGVLGEQY
11	TRBV7-2	TRBJ2-7	ASSLEGLAWQY
11	TRBV29-1	TRBJ2-5	SAATSPKETQY
13	TRBV12-5	TRBJ2-7	ASGENWQGVNEQY
14	TRBV7-9	TRBJ1-2	ASSLNQKPVLYGYT
13	TRBV11-1	TRBJ1-1	ASSPQRGSGTEAF
9	TRBV6-5	TRBJ2-1	ASSLSGRRF
13	TRBV5-1	TRBJ2-7	ASSLALAGTYEQY
14	TRBV11-2	TRBJ2-2	ASSLGALEDTGELF
12	TRBV7-2	TRBJ2-7	ASSPQVATNEQY
14	TRBV28	TRBJ2-2	ASSLSGANAFGELF
13	TRBV5-4	TRBJ2-7	ASSFTLAGGGEQY
14	TRBV7-9	TRBJ1-4	ASSPAAVATNEKLF
13	TRBV28	TRBJ2-7	ASSLGGTSADEQY
12	TRBV14	TRBJ1-1	ASSPSLGFLEAF
11	TRBV29-1	TRBJ2-7	SVGEGPAYEQY
13	TRBV6-5	TRBJ2-1	ASSSLGLVYNEQF
10	TRBV30	TRBJ2-7	ARGKGHYEQY
13	TRBV18	TRBJ2-3	ASSPGLAGTDTQY
10	TRBV19	TRBJ1-2	ASSNRDRGYT
11	TRBV28	TRBJ1-5	ASSLSAVQPQH
14	TRBV5-1	TRBJ1-1	ASSLYRTPMGTEAF
13	TRBV27	TRBJ1-1	ASSFGGSGARGAF
17	TRBV28	TRBJ2-7	ASRRGGGLAGGSSYEQY
17	TRBV4-2	TRBJ2-3	ASSQLGLAGLGGTDTQY
10	TRBV7-2	TRBJ2-3	ASSSTGRTQY
12	TRBV18	TRBJ2-1	ASSRSGRYNEQF